The rows below give T cell receptor beta chains drawn from one sample of a study of T cells in Graves' hyperthyroidism and ophthalmopathy. TCRdb processed the multiplex PCR reads anew with MiXCR; each CDR3 protein has one entry. The sample contains hundreds of thousands of distinct CDR3 sequences, more than 45% of which appear only once. The sample taken for sequencing was peripheral blood or thyroid tissue (not recorded which). All receptors come from a woman between 18 and 29 years old with Graves' hyperthyroidism. CDR3s include the opening cysteine and the closing phenylalanine or tryptophan. A D gene is named only where the DNA matches it firmly. Size is stated for part of the rows, as once, few or many counts, or as a class when the clone is expanded.

clone_size	d_call	v_call	j_call	cdr3_nt	cdr3_aa
-	TRBD1	TRBV2	TRBJ2-7	TGTGCCAGCAGCGAAACCGGGACAGGGGGCTACGAGCAGTACTTC	CASSETGTGGYEQYF
once	TRBD1	TRBV5-1	TRBJ1-2	TGCGCCAGCAGCTTCATCGGGACAGAGGCGTATGGCTACACCTTC	CASSFIGTEAYGYTF
few	-	TRBV20-1	TRBJ1-2	TGCAGTGCCGCCGAGGACAAGTATGGCTACACCTTC	CSAAEDKYGYTF
-	-	TRBV10-3	TRBJ1-5	TGTGCCATCAGTGAGGCGACTGGGACCCTCAATCAGCCCCAGCATTTT	CAISEATGTLNQPQHF
many	-	TRBV2	TRBJ1-3	TGTGCCAGCAGTTACGTCGGGCCCGGGTCTGGAAACACCATATATTTT	CASSYVGPGSGNTIYF
many	-	TRBV14	TRBJ1-2	TGTGCCAGCAGCTTCGGGGCACGGGATGGCTACACCTTC	CASSFGARDGYTF
-	TRBD1	TRBV9	TRBJ1-3	TGTGCCAGCAGCGCCTCAGGGGGCGCAGGAAACACCATATATTTT	CASSASGGAGNTIYF
-	TRBD1	TRBV7-8	TRBJ1-6	TGTGCCAGCAGACCGGGACAGGGTTTTAATTCACCCCTCGACTTT	CASRPGQGFNSPLDF
many	-	TRBV29-1	TRBJ2-5	TGCAGCTATTGGGGCGGCCAAGAGACCCAGTACTTC	CSYWGGQETQYF
-	-	TRBV9	TRBJ2-5	TGTGCCAGCAGGCCCCAGGGGACGAGGGAGACCCAGTACTTC	CASRPQGTRETQYF
-	-	TRBV12-3/TRBV12-4	TRBJ1-3	TGTGCCAGCAGACATCGACGGATCTCTGGAAACACCATATATTTT	CASRHRRISGNTIYF
-	-	TRBV5-1	TRBJ1-5	TGCGCCAGCAGTTCGGACGGGACTAATCAGCCCCAGCATTTT	CASSSDGTNQPQHF
many	-	TRBV24-1	TRBJ1-5	TGTGCCACCAAGGGGGATAGCAATCAGCCCCAGCATTTT	CATKGDSNQPQHF
few	-	TRBV7-9	TRBJ1-5	TGTGCCAGCAGCTTAGGAACAGGGTACCAGCCCCAGCATTTT	CASSLGTGYQPQHF
many	-	TRBV7-2	TRBJ2-7	TGCGCCAGCAGCCAAGGAGGAGACTACCGGACCTACGAGCAGTACTTC	CASSQGGDYRTYEQYF
-	-	TRBV7-2	TRBJ1-1	TGTGCCAGCAGAGACGGTCCCACCACTGAAGCTTTCTTT	CASRDGPTTEAFF
-	-	TRBV20-1	TRBJ2-7	TGCAGTACCAGACAGACTACCTACGAGCAGTACTTC	CSTRQTTYEQYF
-	-	TRBV20-1	TRBJ2-5	TGCAGTGCTTTGCTAGGGCGGGAGACCCAGTACTTC	CSALLGRETQYF
few	-	TRBV25-1	TRBJ2-7	TGTGCCATTACCGATCCTCGCTACGAGCAGTACTTC	CAITDPRYEQYF
many	TRBD1	TRBV15	TRBJ2-7	TGTGCCACCAGCAGTGACAGGGGATCCTACGAGCAGTACTTC	CATSSDRGSYEQYF
-	-	TRBV2	TRBJ1-4	TGTGCCAGCTCACCGCTGGGAGGGCCTAATGAAAAACTGTTTTTT	CASSPLGGPNEKLFF
once	-	TRBV20-1	TRBJ2-7	TGCAGTGCTATGCAAGGGGTCTCTTACGAGCAGTACTTC	CSAMQGVSYEQYF
-	TRBD1	TRBV10-3	TRBJ1-5	TGTGCCAGCAGTCCGGGACAGAGAGATCAGCCCCAGCATTTT	CASSPGQRDQPQHF
-	-	TRBV7-9	TRBJ2-5	TGTGCCAGCAGCCAAGCCGACAGAGGCGGCGAGACCCAGTACTTC	CASSQADRGGETQYF
many	-	TRBV2	TRBJ1-6	TGTGCCAGCAGTCTAGTCAATAATTCACCCCTCCACTTT	CASSLVNNSPLHF
-	-	TRBV29-1	TRBJ1-2	TGCAGCAGTTCTAACAGGGAGGATGGCTACACCTTC	CSSSNREDGYTF
-	-	TRBV24-1	TRBJ1-5	TGTGCCACCCAGGCGGACAATCAGCCCCAGCATTTT	CATQADNQPQHF
many	-	TRBV7-9	TRBJ1-1	TGTGCCAGCACCCCGGTTGTGGGGAACACTGAAGCTTTCTTT	CASTPVVGNTEAFF